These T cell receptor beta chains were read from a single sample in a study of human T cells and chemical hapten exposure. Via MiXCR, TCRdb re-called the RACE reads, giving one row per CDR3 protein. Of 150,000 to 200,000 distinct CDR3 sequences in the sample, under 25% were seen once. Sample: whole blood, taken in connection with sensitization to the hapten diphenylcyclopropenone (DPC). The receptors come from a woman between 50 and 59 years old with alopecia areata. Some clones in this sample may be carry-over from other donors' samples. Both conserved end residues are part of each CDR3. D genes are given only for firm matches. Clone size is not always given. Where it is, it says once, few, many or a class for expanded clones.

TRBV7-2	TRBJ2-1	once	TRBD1	TGTGCCAGCAGCGCCATGGGACAGAGTTACAATGAGCAGTTCTTC	CASSAMGQSYNEQFF
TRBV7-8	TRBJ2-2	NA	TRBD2	TGTGCCAGCAGCTTCCTTGCGGGAGTTAACACCGGGGAGCTGTTTTTT	CASSFLAGVNTGELFF
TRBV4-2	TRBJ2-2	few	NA	TGTGCCAGCAGCCAAGTCGGTGCGTTCAGACTCAACTTCACCGGGGAGCTGTTTTTT	CASSQVGAFRLNFTGELFF
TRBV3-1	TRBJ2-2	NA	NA	TGTGCCAGCAGCCGGCGGGGCACCGGGGAGCTGTTTTTT	CASSRRGTGELFF
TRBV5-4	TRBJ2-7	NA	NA	TGTGCCAGCAGCTTGGGGGTCGATCAGCGAGACGAGCAGTACTTC	CASSLGVDQRDEQYF
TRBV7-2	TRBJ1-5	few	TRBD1	TGTGCCAGCAGCATTCGGACAGGGAATCAGCCCCAGCATTTT	CASSIRTGNQPQHF
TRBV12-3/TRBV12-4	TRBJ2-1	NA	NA	TGTGCCAGCAGTTACACAGGGACCTACTGGAATGAGCAGTTCTTC	CASSYTGTYWNEQFF
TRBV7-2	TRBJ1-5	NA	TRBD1	TGTGCCAGCAGCCAGTGGCAGGGGGGCAATCAGCCCCAGCATTTT	CASSQWQGGNQPQHF
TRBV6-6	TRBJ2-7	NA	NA	TGTGCCAGCAGTTATTACGGGTTCGAGCAGTACTTC	CASSYYGFEQYF
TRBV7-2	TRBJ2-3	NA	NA	TGTGCCAGCAGCTCAGCGGGACAGTTCACAGATACGCAGTATTTT	CASSSAGQFTDTQYF
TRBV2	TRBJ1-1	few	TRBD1	TGTGCCAGCAGTGAAGAGGGGACAGGAGTTCCAAACACTGAAGCTTTCTTT	CASSEEGTGVPNTEAFF
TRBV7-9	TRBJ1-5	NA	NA	TGTGCCAGCAGCTCTGGTTCACGCAAACTAACTTTTGATCAGCCCCAGCATTTT	CASSSGSRKLTFDQPQHF
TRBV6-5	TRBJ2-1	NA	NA	TGTGCCAGCAGTTTCACCGGACCGAACTACAATGTAGAGCAGTTCTTC	CASSFTGPNYNVEQFF
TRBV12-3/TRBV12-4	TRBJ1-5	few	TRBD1	TGTGCCAGCAGTTTAAGTCCAGGGGGTAGCAATCAGCCCCAGCATTTT	CASSLSPGGSNQPQHF
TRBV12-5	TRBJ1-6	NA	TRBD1	TGTGCTAGTGGCCCCGGGGACAGGAATTCACCCCTCCACTTT	CASGPGDRNSPLHF
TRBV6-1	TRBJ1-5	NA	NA	TGTGCCACCAACACCGGGACCTTTAGCAATCAGCCCCAGCATTTT	CATNTGTFSNQPQHF
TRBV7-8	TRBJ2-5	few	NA	TGTGCCAGCAGCCAAGGATCGGGGAGAGAGACCCAGTACTTC	CASSQGSGRETQYF
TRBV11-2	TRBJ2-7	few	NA	TGTGCCAGCAGCTTAGCGGCCGGCAGTTACGAGCAGTACTTC	CASSLAAGSYEQYF